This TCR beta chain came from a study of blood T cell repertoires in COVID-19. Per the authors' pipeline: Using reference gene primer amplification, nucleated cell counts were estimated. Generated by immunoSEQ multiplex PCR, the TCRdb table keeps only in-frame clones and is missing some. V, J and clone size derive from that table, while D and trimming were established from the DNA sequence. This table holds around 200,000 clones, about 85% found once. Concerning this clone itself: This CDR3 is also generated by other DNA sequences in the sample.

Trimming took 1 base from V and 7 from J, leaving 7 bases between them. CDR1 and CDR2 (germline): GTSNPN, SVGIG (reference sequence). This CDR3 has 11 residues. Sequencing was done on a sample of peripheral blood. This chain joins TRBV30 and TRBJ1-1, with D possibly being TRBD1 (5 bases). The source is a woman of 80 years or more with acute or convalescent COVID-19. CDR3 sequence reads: CAWSGGGEAFF. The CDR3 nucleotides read TGTGCCTGGAGTGGGGGGGGTGAAGCTTTCTTT. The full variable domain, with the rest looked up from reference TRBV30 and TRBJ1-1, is SQTIHQWPATLVQPVGSPLSLECTVEGTSNPNLYWYRQAAGRGLQLLFYSVGIGQISSEVPQNLSASRPQDRQFILSSKKLLLSDSGFYLCAWSGGGEAFFGQGTRLTVV.